This TCR beta chain stems from a study of cytomegalovirus exposure and HLA in healthy donors. The CDR3 runs 15 residues. Germline loops: CDR1 MGHRA, CDR2 YSYEKL. J was trimmed by 3 bases and V by 3 bases; bases with no gene match: 6. Primers for the PCR totalled 60 Vbeta and 13 Jbeta. The assay was immunoSEQ multiplex PCR, and TCRdb's table has in-frame clones only and misses some. The sample lists some 60,000 clones, about 69% occurring once. The sample comprised PBMCs. V usage is TRBV4-1 and J usage is TRBJ2-7; 9 positions match TRBD1. The clonotype originates from a woman aged 25 to 39 in good health and CMV-seronegative. DNA for the CDR3: TGCGCCAGCAGCCACGGAACAGGGGGCCACTACGAGCAGTACTTC. Its protein is CASSHGTGGHYEQYF.